The 9 T cell receptor beta chains below all came from one sample that was sequenced in a study of cytomegalovirus exposure and HLA in healthy donors. PCR amplification relied on 60 Vbeta primers (plus 13 Jbeta primers). Profiled with immunoSEQ multiplex PCR; TCRdb holds only in-frame clones, not every one. The sample comprises some 98,000 clones, 55% to 75% of which are singletons, and 2% to 2.5% rests with the top ten. Sequenced: PBMCs. Receptors originate from a man aged 50 to 59 in good health and CMV-seronegative.

This clone was detected once. The gene calls are TRBV5-1 and TRBJ1-1; TRBD1 aligns across 7 bases. This CDR3 is built from 16 residues. Germline V gene lookup returns CDR1 SGHRS and CDR2 YFSETQ. V trimming: 4 bases; J trimming: 5 bases; junction bases outside the gene matches: 14. DNA of the CDR3: TGCGCCAGCAGCCCAGAGCTTTGGACAGGAGGTACTGAAGCTTTCTTT. It encodes CASSPELWTGGTEAFF. The variable domain in full, completed from reference TRBV5-1 and TRBJ1-1, reads KAGVTQTPRYLIKTRGQQVTLSCSPISGHRSVSWYQQTPGQGLQFLFEYFSETQRNKGNFPGRFSGRQFSNSRSEMNVSTLELGDSALYLCASSPELWTGGTEAFFGQGTRLTVV.

The chain carries TRBV9 and TRBJ2-1; D perhaps matches TRBD2 (6 bases). Between the trimmed V and J ends, which lost 0 bases and 7 bases, there was a span of 14 bases. The V gene's germline CDR1 is SGDLS and CDR2 YYNGEE. CDR3 length equals 15 residues. The CDR3 is CASSVATGRENEQFF. CDR3 DNA sequence: TGTGCCAGCAGCGTAGCCACCGGGAGAGAAAATGAGCAGTTCTTC.

In DNA form, the CDR3 reads TGTGCCAGCAGCCAAGATCAATCGGGACAATGGGACACTGAAGCTTTCTTT. Its translation is CASSQDQSGQWDTEAFF. The chain employs TRBV14 and TRBJ1-1; tentative D call: TRBD1 (6 bases). V was shortened by 0 bases and J by 3 bases, with 17 bases between the two germline ends. This CDR3 is built from 17 residues. The V gene's germline CDR1 is SGHDN and CDR2 FVKESK.

CDR3 residues: CASRSPGQGNEKLFF. CDR3 DNA: TGCGCCAGCCGATCTCCGGGACAGGGAAATGAAAAACTGTTTTTT. J is TRBJ1-4 and V is TRBV5-1; 9 positions match TRBD1. Germline lookup yields CDR1 SGHRS and CDR2 YFSETQ. The length of the CDR3 is 15 residues. V gave up 7 bases and J gave up 5 bases; unmatched junction bases: 9.

For this clone: Within the sample, other DNA sequences also encode this same CDR3. The chain is built from TRBV5-1 and TRBJ1-1, with unresolved D. V was pared by 0 bases and J by 4 bases, with 7 bases between. Germline CDR1 SGHRS, CDR2 YFSETQ. The CDR3 has 13 amino acids. For the CDR3, the DNA is TGCGCCAGCAGCTTGGTCTCTCTCACTGAAGCTTTCTTT. As protein: CASSLVSLTEAFF.

The chain combines TRBV5-6 with TRBJ1-1; D possibly corresponds to TRBD1 (6 bases). Germline CDR1 SGHDT, CDR2 YYEEEE. The CDR3 consists of 14 residues. V was shortened by 0 bases and J by 2 bases, with 8 bases between the two germline ends. CDR3 sequence (DNA): TGTGCCAGCAGCTTGGAGGACAGTAACACTGAAGCTTTCTTT. Translation gives CASSLEDSNTEAFF.

The V and J genes are TRBV14 and TRBJ2-3, with TRBD2 identical over 10 bases. V was clipped by 0 bases and J by 5 bases; unmatched bases: 8. Germline CDR1 and CDR2: SGHDN and FVKESK. CDR3 size: 17 residues. This CDR3 reads CASSQDGLAVFGDTQYF. The CDR3 DNA sequence: TGTGCCAGCAGCCAAGATGGACTAGCGGTTTTCGGAGATACGCAGTATTTT.

V and J are TRBV7-8 and TRBJ1-5, with 9 bases lining up with TRBD1. The ends lost 5 bases at V and 6 bases at J; junction bases unmatched: 5. CDR1 SGHVS and CDR2 FQNEAQ come from the germline V gene. The CDR3 covers 14 residues. CDR3 DNA: TGTGCCAGCAGCGCCGGGACAGGGCCTCAGCCCCAGCATTTT. This sequence encodes CASSAGTGPQPQHF.

Judged by abundance, this clone is medium-sized. This chain links TRBV4-1 with TRBJ2-1, with TRBD2 identical over 11 bases. J was trimmed by 10 bases and V by 8 bases; bases with no gene match: 16. The CDR3 is made up of 16 amino acids. CDR1 is MGHRA, CDR2 YSYEKL, per germline. CDR3 loop: CASGNPRLAGTEEQFF. CDR3 in DNA: TGCGCCAGCGGAAATCCCCGACTAGCGGGGACGGAAGAGCAGTTCTTC.